These T cell receptor beta chains were read from a single sample in a study of blood T cell repertoires in COVID-19. Sequenced by immunoSEQ multiplex PCR; TCRdb stores in-frame clones only, minus some. The repertoire holds around 250,000 clones, with approximately 83% as singletons. The sequenced sample consisted of PBMCs or T cells enriched from blood (not recorded which). The receptors were sampled from a woman in her forties or fifties who had recovered from COVID-19. The CDR3 runs from the conserved cysteine through the conserved F or W. D genes are given only for firm matches. Clone size is given for some rows only: seen once, a few or many times, or a class if the clone is expanded.

d_call | j_call | clone_size | v_call | cdr3_aa | cdr3_nt
TRBD1 | TRBJ1-1 | NA | TRBV6-5 | CASSYLTGQGVSEAFF | TGTGCCAGCAGTTACCTAACCGGACAGGGGGTTTCTGAAGCTTTCTTT
NA | TRBJ1-2 | NA | TRBV28 | CASSPLGGLFGYTF | TGTGCCAGCAGTCCCTTGGGGGGGCTGTTTGGCTACACCTTC
TRBD1 | TRBJ2-3 | NA | TRBV19 | CASRTGVTQYF | TGTGCCAGTAGAACAGGGGTTACGCAGTATTTT
NA | TRBJ2-2 | NA | TRBV7-6 | CASSLAGSGNTGELFF | TGTGCCAGCAGCTTAGCGGGTAGCGGGAACACCGGGGAGCTGTTTTTT
TRBD1 | TRBJ1-2 | once | TRBV13 | CASSLGRGTGFGGYGYTF | TGTGCCAGCAGCTTAGGGCGCGGGACAGGGTTTGGAGGCTATGGCTACACCTTC
TRBD1 | TRBJ1-1 | few | TRBV19 | CASSAGGGITEAFF | TGTGCCAGTAGTGCAGGGGGCGGGATCACTGAAGCTTTCTTT
TRBD2 | TRBJ2-3 | NA | TRBV14 | CASSLGLAGNTDTQYF | TGTGCCAGCAGCCTCGGACTAGCGGGAAACACAGATACGCAGTATTTT
NA | TRBJ2-3 | NA | TRBV18 | CASSPARRAGSTDTQYF | TGTGCCAGCTCACCAGCGCGGCGAGCGGGTAGCACAGATACGCAGTATTTT
NA | TRBJ1-1 | NA | TRBV28 | CASSLIRGSTEAFF | TGTGCCAGCAGTTTAATCCGGGGAAGCACTGAAGCTTTCTTT
NA | TRBJ1-1 | NA | TRBV19 | CASSIRTVREAFF | TGTGCCAGTAGTATCCGGACAGTTCGAGAAGCTTTCTTT
NA | TRBJ2-7 | NA | TRBV9 | CASSVDQGTYEQYF | TGTGCCAGCAGCGTAGATCAGGGAACCTACGAGCAGTACTTC
NA | TRBJ2-1 | NA | TRBV5-6 | CASSLVGDDEQFF | TGTGCCAGCAGCTTGGTAGGGGATGATGAGCAGTTCTTC
NA | TRBJ1-2 | few | TRBV10-1 | CASSESSSYGYTF | TGCGCCAGCAGTGAGTCTAGCAGCTATGGCTACACCTTC
TRBD1 | TRBJ1-5 | NA | TRBV12-5 | CASGAPGTGHYQPQHF | TGTGCTAGTGGTGCTCCCGGGACAGGTCACTATCAGCCCCAGCATTTT
TRBD2 | TRBJ2-7 | NA | TRBV3-1/TRBV3-2 | CASSPSSGRADEQYF | TGTGCCAGCAGCCCATCAAGCGGGAGGGCCGACGAGCAGTACTTC
TRBD2 | TRBJ2-7 | once | TRBV7-9 | CASSFLAGGRGEQYF | TGTGCCAGCAGCTTTTTAGCGGGAGGTCGGGGAGAGCAGTACTTC
NA | TRBJ2-5 | NA | TRBV9 | CASSVRGLEETQYF | TGTGCCAGCAGCGTAAGAGGGTTGGAAGAGACCCAGTACTTC
TRBD1 | TRBJ1-6 | few | TRBV2 | CASSDIKGQGYSPLHF | TGTGCCAGCAGTGACATAAAGGGACAGGGGTATTCACCCCTCCACTTT
NA | TRBJ2-7 | NA | TRBV2 | CASKRVPYEQYF | TGTGCCAGCAAGCGGGTTCCCTACGAGCAGTACTTC
NA | TRBJ2-2 | NA | TRBV27 | CASRDSNTGELFF | TGTGCCAGCAGGGACTCGAACACCGGGGAGCTGTTTTTT
NA | TRBJ2-1 | NA | TRBV18 | CASSPYAGASGTYNEQFF | TGTGCCAGCTCACCTTATGCAGGGGCTAGCGGCACTTACAATGAGCAGTTCTTC
TRBD1 | TRBJ1-4 | NA | TRBV2 | CASSLDRANEKLFF | TGTGCCAGCAGCCTCGACAGGGCTAATGAAAAACTGTTTTTT
NA | TRBJ2-1 | NA | TRBV10-3 | CAISEAAGVQNEQFF | TGTGCCATCAGTGAGGCGGCGGGTGTACAAAATGAGCAGTTCTTC
NA | TRBJ1-2 | NA | TRBV10-3 | CAISAGRGYTF | TGTGCCATCAGTGCGGGAAGAGGCTACACCTTC
TRBD2 | TRBJ2-1 | NA | TRBV6-2/TRBV6-3 | CASSFWTSGSPNEQFF | TGTGCCAGCAGTTTCTGGACTAGCGGGAGCCCCAATGAGCAGTTCTTC
TRBD2 | TRBJ2-2 | NA | TRBV28 | CASRASGRDAGELFF | TGTGCCAGCAGAGCTAGCGGGAGGGACGCCGGGGAGCTGTTTTTT
NA | TRBJ1-5 | few | TRBV19 | CASSITHRAQPQHF | TGTGCCAGTAGTATTACTCACAGGGCTCAGCCCCAGCATTTT
NA | TRBJ2-2 | NA | TRBV5-1 | CASSLASDTGELFF | TGCGCCAGCAGCTTGGCCTCCGACACCGGGGAGCTGTTTTTT